The 18 T cell receptor beta chains given below trace back to one sample, sequenced in a study of shared clonotypes between healthy human individuals. Produced via immunoSEQ multiplex PCR; TCRdb's table is partial and in-frame only. The profile shows roughly 1.4 million clones, 98% to 99% of them singletons. The specimen sequenced was naive CD4+ T cells sorted from blood. Subset specified: CD45RA+ positively selected. These receptors were collected from a man aged 30 to 39 in good health.

The chain is built from TRBV7-2 and TRBJ2-7, with 7 bases that match TRBD1. V shed 1 base and J 2 bases; nucleotides not matched to a gene: 5. CDR3 length equals 15 residues. Germline V gene sequence: CDR1 SGHTA, CDR2 FQGNSA. DNA for the CDR3: TGTGCCAGCAGCTTAGTATCTCAGGGGGCCTACGAGCAGTACTTC. Translating gives CASSLVSQGAYEQYF.

This chain joins TRBV9 and TRBJ2-1; 15 nucleotides agree with TRBD2. In germline, CDR1 is SGDLS, CDR2 YYNGEE. J was trimmed by 13 bases and V by 4 bases; bases with no gene match: 6. The CDR3 sequence is 14 residues long. The CDR3 spells CASSPGTSGRPQFF. The CDR3 nucleotides are TGTGCCAGCAGCCCGGGGACTAGCGGGAGGCCTCAGTTCTTC.

This chain joins TRBV27 and TRBJ2-7, with a possible D match to TRBD1 (6 bases). CDR1 is MNHEY, CDR2 SMNVEV, per germline (reference sequence). The V gene lost 2 bases and the J gene lost 3 bases, with 14 bases spanning the gap. CDR3 length equals 15 residues. CDR3 in amino acids: CASSLEMVRGYEQYF. The DNA for the CDR3 is TGTGCCAGCAGTTTAGAGATGGTCAGGGGCTACGAGCAGTACTTC.

The chain recombines TRBV7-9 with TRBJ1-2; unclear D gene. The V gene lost 9 bases and the J gene lost 8 bases, with 13 bases spanning the gap. The germline V gene encodes CDR1 SEHNR and CDR2 FQNEAQ (reference sequence). The CDR3 runs 11 residues. The CDR3 spells CASSESHGYTF. CDR3 bases: TGTGCCAGTTCGGAGAGTCACGGCTACACCTTC.

V and J are TRBV11-2 and TRBJ2-1; D ambiguous. Germline V CDR1 and CDR2: SGHAT, FQNNGV. The CDR3 has 15 residues. The ends were cut back, 5 bases at V and 5 bases at J, with 16 bases in the middle. CDR3 residues: CASSQKRTTDNEQFF. Written as DNA, the CDR3 is TGTGCCAGCAGCCAGAAACGGACGACCGACAATGAGCAGTTCTTC. The variable domain in full, with the rest retrieved from reference TRBV11-2 and TRBJ2-1, is EAGVAQSPRYKIIEKRQSVAFWCNPISGHATLYWYQQILGQGPKLLIQFQNNGVVDDSQLPKDRFSAERLKGVDSTLKIQPAKLEDSAVYLCASSQKRTTDNEQFFGPGTRLTVL.

V usage is TRBV5-4 and J usage is TRBJ2-6; no clear D gene. Germline V gene sequence: CDR1 SGHNT, CDR2 YYREEE (reference sequence). The CDR3 is 13 amino acids. V was pared by 6 bases and J by 0 bases, with 4 bases between. CDR3 sequence: CASIGSGANVLTF. The CDR3 DNA reads TGTGCCAGCATAGGCTCTGGGGCCAACGTCCTGACTTTC.

This clone was seen a single time. The CDR3: CASSLALSGRSNEQFF. Written as DNA, the CDR3 is TGCGCCAGCAGCTTGGCCTTAAGCGGGAGAAGTAATGAGCAGTTCTTC. This rearrangement joins TRBV5-1 to TRBJ2-1, with 8 bases identical to TRBD2. Germline V gives CDR1 SGHRS, CDR2 YFSETQ. Trimming at V came to 0 bases and at J to 7 bases, leaving 9 bases not matched to a gene. The CDR3 length is 16 residues.

In its sample, this clone was seen once. This chain links TRBV7-8 with TRBJ2-1, with 10 bases lining up with TRBD2. The CDR3 totals 19 residues. The V segment lost 1 base and the J segment 4 bases; nucleotides outside the gene matches: 13. CDR1 is SGHVS and CDR2 is FQNEAQ in the germline V gene. CDR3: CASSLVGSGRPQGYNEQFF. The CDR3 DNA reads TGTGCCAGCAGCTTAGTCGGTAGCGGGAGGCCCCAAGGGTACAATGAGCAGTTCTTC.

This chain uses TRBV18 with TRBJ2-2, with TRBD2 matching 8 bases. The CDR3 covers 17 residues. CDR1 is KGHSH and CDR2 is LQKENI in the germline V gene. Unmatched junction bases numbered 6, after V lost 3 bases and J lost 0 bases. CDR3 nucleotide sequence: TGTGCCAGCTCACCGCCACTAGCGGATCCGAACACCGGGGAGCTGTTTTTT. This sequence encodes CASSPPLADPNTGELFF.

The chain recombines TRBV18 with TRBJ2-1; D perhaps matches TRBD1 (5 bases). The germline V gene encodes CDR1 KGHSH and CDR2 LQKENI. CDR3 length equals 12 residues. The ends were cut back, 5 bases at V and 11 bases at J, with 13 bases in the middle. CDR3: CASSIDQGKQFF. As DNA, the CDR3 is TGTGCCAGCTCAATAGACCAGGGTAAGCAGTTCTTC.

J is TRBJ2-1 and V is TRBV9, with TRBD2 matching 14 bases. The V gene's germline CDR1 is SGDLS and CDR2 YYNGEE. CDR3 length: 16 residues. With V trimmed by 2 bases and J by 8 bases, 6 bases remained unmatched. The CDR3 here is CASSVPGLAGEHEQFF. DNA of the CDR3: TGTGCCAGCAGCGTCCCGGGACTAGCGGGAGAGCATGAGCAGTTCTTC.

Here the CDR3 reads CASKQYQETQYF. The CDR3 region has the DNA TGTGCCAGCAAACAGTACCAAGAGACCCAGTACTTC. The chain employs TRBV28 and TRBJ2-5; D is uncertain. Germline CDR1 is MDHEN and CDR2 is SYDVKM. Trimming removed 7 bases at V and 0 bases at J, with 6 bases between. The CDR3 runs 12 residues.

This chain's CDR3 is CASSQDRGNEKLFF. CDR3 coding DNA: TGTGCCAGCAGCCAAGACAGGGGTAATGAAAAACTGTTTTTT. This chain connects TRBV7-2 to TRBJ1-4, with 8 bases matching TRBD1. Germline V gene data show CDR1 as SGHTA and CDR2 as FQGNSA. The V gene end was trimmed by 5 bases and the J gene end by 4 bases; junction bases not matched to a gene: 3. This CDR3 comprises 14 residues.

The CDR3 here is CASTITSGRDNEQFF. CDR3 sequence (DNA): TGTGCCAGCACCATAACTAGCGGGAGGGACAATGAGCAGTTCTTC. The chain joins TRBV7-8 to TRBJ2-1, with 13 bases fitting TRBD2. V lost 7 bases and J lost 5; bases outside the gene matches: 5. Germline V gene lookup returns CDR1 SGHVS and CDR2 FQNEAQ. CDR3 length: 15 residues.

The chain carries TRBV5-4 and TRBJ2-7; 15 positions agree with TRBD2. This CDR3 contains 16 residues. V was clipped by 3 bases and J by 7 bases; unmatched bases: 8. The germline CDR1 and CDR2 sequences are SGHNT and YYREEE (reference sequence). CDR3 bases: TGTGCCAGCAGCTCCCCGGGACTAGCGGGAGGTAGGGAGCAGTACTTC. This translates into CASSSPGLAGGREQYF.

The chain employs TRBV29-1 and TRBJ2-7; 7 positions match TRBD1. Germline V gives CDR1 SQVTM, CDR2 ANQGSEA. The CDR3 is 13 residues long. Trimming removed 6 bases from V and 6 bases from J; junction bases left unmatched: 11. The CDR3 nucleotides read TGCAGCGTAAGAGACAGGGTAAGAGCCGAGCAGTACTTC. Translated: CSVRDRVRAEQYF.

V and J are TRBV5-1 and TRBJ1-1; 8 bases align to TRBD1. V shed 4 bases and J 0 bases; nucleotides not matched to a gene: 23. From germline, CDR1 is SGHRS and CDR2 YFSETQ. The CDR3 runs 21 residues. In DNA form, the CDR3 reads TGCGCCAGCAGCCCCTACGTCCCGGGACAGGCTCGGCCGTTCATGAACACTGAAGCTTTCTTT. Translated: CASSPYVPGQARPFMNTEAFF.

The chain uses TRBV6-5 and TRBJ2-1, with 7 bases aligning to TRBD1. J lost 6 bases, V lost 6 bases, and 5 bases had no gene match. CDR3 length: 13 residues. Germline V gene sequence: CDR1 MNHEY, CDR2 SVGAGI. The CDR3 region is CASRQGKFNEQFF. CDR3 nucleotides: TGTGCCAGCAGACAGGGGAAATTCAATGAGCAGTTCTTC.